The 31 T cell receptor beta chains given below trace back to one sample, sequenced in a study of cytomegalovirus exposure and HLA in healthy donors (dated by TCRdb to the late 2010s). Libraries came from the immunoSEQ multiplex PCR assay. For the multiplex PCR, a mixture combining 60 forward primers for TCR Vbeta segments and 13 reverse primers for TCR Jbeta segments was used. Imported from immuneACCESS, the table was reduced by TCRdb to in-frame sequences with V and J called. These copies leave out some clones; in studies compared against another copy, an unresolved V gene accounts for under half, and the cause of the remainder is not known. The sample table contains around 150,000 clones; only one count was recorded for approximately 80% of them. In total, the top ten clones hold less than 3% of the sample. Sequencing was carried out using PBMCs. The receptors stem from a man aged 45-65 years in good health and CMV-seronegative.

This chain links TRBV7-9 with TRBJ1-4; TRBD1 matches 7 bases. Trimming removed 4 bases from V and 9 bases from J; junction bases left unmatched: 8. Germline V gene sequence: CDR1 SEHNR, CDR2 FQNEAQ (reference sequence). There are 14 residues in the CDR3. In nucleotides, the CDR3 is TGTGCCAGCAGCTCCCGGGACAGTGATAAAAAACTGTTTTTT. Protein: CASSSRDSDKKLFF.

This chain uses TRBV9 with TRBJ2-1, with 10 positions matching TRBD2. The CDR3 covers 16 residues. Trimming removed 0 bases from V and 9 bases from J; junction bases left unmatched: 9. Germline V gene lookup returns CDR1 SGDLS and CDR2 YYNGEE. The CDR3 DNA follows: TGTGCCAGCAGCGTAGGGGGGCTAGCGGGAGTTATTGAGCAGTTCTTC. It is translated as CASSVGGLAGVIEQFF. Variable domain in full (rest from reference TRBV9 and TRBJ2-1): DSGVTQTPKHLITATGQRVTLRCSPRSGDLSVYWYQQSLDQGLQFLIQYYNGEERAKGNILERFSAQQFPDLHSELNLSSLELGDSALYFCASSVGGLAGVIEQFFGPGTRLTVL.

The chain links TRBV5-1 to TRBJ1-4; tentatively, D is TRBD1 (6 bases). The CDR3 extends over 14 amino acids. CDR1 and CDR2 from the germline V gene are SGHRS and YFSETQ. Trimming removed 4 bases at V and 3 bases at J, with 10 bases between. The CDR3 spells CASSPTGSNEKLFF. CDR3 sequence (DNA): TGCGCCAGCAGCCCCACAGGGTCTAATGAAAAACTGTTTTTT.

J is TRBJ1-2 and V is TRBV2; D possibly corresponds to TRBD1 (6 bases). V was clipped by 2 bases and J by 8 bases, with 12 bases between them. The CDR3 spans 13 residues. Germline V gives CDR1 SNHLY, CDR2 FYNNEI. CDR3 DNA: TGTGCCAGCAGTGAACAGGGGAGGGGGGGCTACACCTTC. It specifies CASSEQGRGGYTF.

The V and J genes are TRBV5-1 and TRBJ1-1; 8 bases are a match to TRBD1. This CDR3 has 14 amino acids. Trimming removed 0 bases from V and 4 bases from J; junction bases left unmatched: 2. Germline loops: CDR1 SGHRS, CDR2 YFSETQ. The CDR3 sequence: CASSLDRGGTEAFF. The CDR3 nucleotides are TGCGCCAGCAGCTTGGACAGGGGGGGCACTGAAGCTTTCTTT.

The V gene is TRBV9, the J gene TRBJ2-1, with TRBD2 matching 7 bases. V shed 0 bases, J shed 3 bases, and the junction held 12 bases outside the gene matches. There are 18 residues in the CDR3. Germline V lookup: CDR1 SGDLS, CDR2 YYNGEE. In nucleotides, the CDR3 is TGTGCCAGCAGCGTAGCTGGCGGGAGTACCGGCGGCTACAATGAGCAGTTCTTC. Translated: CASSVAGGSTGGYNEQFF.

For the CDR3, the DNA is TGTGCCAGCAGTGGGCGAGGCGGGGGGGAGACCCAGTACTTC. Amino acid sequence: CASSGRGGGETQYF. The chain joins TRBV6-1 to TRBJ2-5; 8 positions agree with TRBD2. Trimming took 4 bases from V and 5 from J; bases not matched to a gene: 6. The CDR3 covers 14 residues. CDR1 and CDR2 (germline): MNHNS, SASEGT.

The table lists this clone with a few counts. The chain recombines TRBV5-1 with TRBJ2-1; TRBD2 agrees at 12 bases. CDR3 size: 16 residues. Trimming at V came to 4 bases and at J to 0 bases, leaving 2 bases not matched to a gene. CDR1 is SGHRS, CDR2 YFSETQ, per germline. CDR3 sequence: CASSVTSGGSYNEQFF. CDR3 DNA sequence: TGCGCCAGCAGCGTGACTAGCGGGGGCTCCTACAATGAGCAGTTCTTC.

The rearrangement links TRBV28 to TRBJ1-5; possible D gene TRBD1, 5 bases. The CDR3 spans 13 residues. CDR1 MDHEN and CDR2 SYDVKM come from the germline V gene. V dropped 3 bases and J dropped 6 bases, with 9 bases sitting between them. CDR3 sequence reads: CASSFSGFQPQHF. The CDR3 DNA sequence: TGTGCCAGCAGTTTTTCAGGGTTTCAGCCCCAGCATTTT.

This chain uses TRBV15 with TRBJ1-4, with 7 bases aligning to TRBD1. The ends lost 6 bases at V and 4 bases at J; junction bases unmatched: 5. CDR3 length equals 14 residues. Germline lookup yields CDR1 LNHNV and CDR2 YYDKDF (reference sequence). As DNA, the CDR3 is TGTGCCACCAGAGGGGACAGTATTAATGAAAAACTGTTTTTT. As protein: CATRGDSINEKLFF.

The CDR3 DNA reads TGCAGCGTTTGGAGTAGCAGCGGGACGGCCCAAGAGACCCAGTACTTC. Its protein is CSVWSSSGTAQETQYF. V usage is TRBV29-1 and J usage is TRBJ2-5; 7 positions agree with TRBD2. Germline V gives CDR1 SQVTM, CDR2 ANQGSEA. Trimming at V came to 5 bases and at J to 1 base, leaving 13 bases not matched to a gene. This CDR3 region has 16 residues.

The chain combines TRBV5-6 with TRBJ1-5; tentative D call: TRBD1 (6 bases). The V gene's germline CDR1 is SGHDT and CDR2 YYEEEE. CDR3 length equals 15 residues. Deletions cut 0 bases from V and 0 bases from J, with 7 bases between. The CDR3 spells CASSLGTDSNQPQHF. Written as DNA, the CDR3 is TGTGCCAGCAGCTTGGGGACAGATAGCAATCAGCCCCAGCATTTT.

The chain joins TRBV28 to TRBJ2-5, with D tentatively TRBD1 (5 bases). The germline V and J ends were trimmed by 5 bases and 4 bases, with 14 bases remaining between them. The CDR3 runs to 14 residues. Germline loops: CDR1 MDHEN, CDR2 SYDVKM. The CDR3 here is CASSQNQGGETQYF. As DNA, the CDR3 is TGTGCCAGCAGTCAAAATCAGGGCGGAGAGACCCAGTACTTC.

This clone was picked up one time. V and J are TRBV29-1 and TRBJ2-7, with 9 bases identical to TRBD1. The V gene's germline CDR1 is SQVTM and CDR2 ANQGSEA. With 0 bases clipped from V and 6 bases from J, the junction kept 6 bases outside the gene matches. CDR3 length: 14 amino acids. The CDR3 spells CSVEDSGTGFEQYF. DNA of the CDR3: TGCAGCGTTGAAGATTCCGGGACAGGGTTCGAGCAGTACTTC.

The chain recombines TRBV28 with TRBJ1-2; D is unresolved. CDR3 length: 13 amino acids. Germline V CDR1 and CDR2: MDHEN, SYDVKM. V lost 3 bases to trimming and J lost 3 bases, with 8 bases between them. The DNA of the CDR3 is TGTGCCAGCAGTTTCTTCGGAGACTATGGCTACACCTTC. It translates to CASSFFGDYGYTF.

The chain recombines TRBV6-6 with TRBJ1-4; no firm D call. This CDR3 has 14 amino acids. The V gene's germline CDR1 is MNHNY and CDR2 SVGAGI (reference sequence). Deletions cut 2 bases from V and 8 bases from J, with 12 bases between. The CDR3 DNA reads TGTGCCAGCAGTTACAGCGCGGGCAACGAAAAACTGTTTTTT. As protein: CASSYSAGNEKLFF.

This chain connects TRBV19 to TRBJ1-5, with no clear D. The germline V and J ends were trimmed by 5 bases and 5 bases, with 13 bases remaining between them. The CDR3 is made up of 14 amino acids. Germline loops: CDR1 LNHDA, CDR2 SQIVND (reference sequence). The CDR3, as DNA: TGTGCCAGTAGTCAGATAGACGGGGATCAGCCCCAGCATTTT. Encoded protein: CASSQIDGDQPQHF.

The rearrangement links TRBV7-8 to TRBJ1-1, with 12 positions matching TRBD1. CDR3 size: 17 residues. The germline V gene encodes CDR1 SGHVS and CDR2 FQNEAQ. Unmatched junction bases numbered 13, after V lost 8 bases and J lost 3 bases. The CDR3, as DNA: TGTGCCAGCGACCCGGGACAGGGGGCTCCAGGGGACACTGAAGCTTTCTTT. This translates into CASDPGQGAPGDTEAFF. The full variable domain, in which reference TRBV7-8 and TRBJ1-1 provide the parts outside the CDR3, is GAGVSQSPRYKVAKRGQDVALRCDPISGHVSLFWYQQALGQGPEFLTYFQNEAQLDKSGLPSDRFFAERPEGSVSTLKIQRTQQEDSAVYLCASDPGQGAPGDTEAFFGQGTRLTVV.

Comments on this clone: Germline is not matched at one junction end, which may reflect a read error. The V call is TRBV12-5, the J call TRBJ1-1; D unresolved. Germline V gives CDR1 LGHNT, CDR2 FRNRAP. The CDR3 loop spans 13 amino acids. The CDR3, as DNA: TGTGCTAGTGGGGTTGGCAACTGGGCTGAGGCTTTCTTT. Translating gives CASGVGNWAEAFF.

The chain links TRBV5-8 to TRBJ2-7; 12 nucleotides match TRBD1. The CDR3 has 15 residues. With 4 bases clipped from V and 7 bases from J, the junction kept 9 bases outside the gene matches. Looked up from germline, CDR1 is SGHTS and CDR2 is YDEGEE. CDR3 residues: CASSATGQGAREQYF. For the CDR3, the DNA is TGTGCCAGCAGCGCAACGGGACAGGGGGCAAGGGAGCAGTACTTC.

This chain joins TRBV7-9 and TRBJ1-1; tentative D call: TRBD1 (5 bases). CDR1 and CDR2 from the germline V gene are SEHNR and FQNEAQ (reference sequence). The CDR3 runs 12 residues. V gave up 5 bases and J gave up 6 bases, with 10 bases separating them. CDR3: CASSEQGSEAFF. CDR3 nucleotides: TGTGCCAGCAGCGAGCAGGGATCTGAAGCTTTCTTT.

The CDR3 sequence: CASTRQLVVEQYF. CDR3 DNA: TGTGCCAGCACCCGACAACTAGTTGTCGAGCAGTACTTC. The genes are TRBV5-6 and TRBJ2-7; weak D call: TRBD2 (5 bases). CDR1 is SGHDT, CDR2 YYEEEE, per germline. There are 13 residues in the CDR3. V shed 6 bases and J shed 6 bases, with 16 bases lying between them.

The chain couples TRBV5-1 to TRBJ2-7, with TRBD1 matching 10 bases. V was pared by 0 bases and J by 4 bases, with 4 bases of the junction left unmatched. This CDR3 has 15 residues. The germline V gene has CDR1 SGHRS and CDR2 YFSETQ. In DNA form, the CDR3 reads TGCGCCAGCAGCTTGGGAGGGACAGGGGCTTACGAGCAGTACTTC. Residues: CASSLGGTGAYEQYF.

With regard to this clone: At one end, the junction sequence differs from germline, possibly due to a read error. The J gene is TRBJ1-2, the V gene TRBV29-1, with D tentatively TRBD1 (5 bases). CDR3 length: 15 amino acids. From germline, CDR1 is SQVTM and CDR2 ANQGSEA. CDR3 sequence reads: CSVEAGGGSYSGYTF. CDR3 bases: TGCAGCGTCGAAGCGGGCGGGGGTTCGTATAGTGGCTACACCTTC.

The rearrangement uses TRBV29-1 and TRBJ2-1; D might be TRBD1 (6 bases). Per germline, CDR1 SQVTM and CDR2 ANQGSEA. The CDR3 has 10 residues. V lost 6 bases and J lost 9, with 9 bases in between. CDR3 in DNA: TGCAGCGTACAGGGTGCTGAGCAGTTCTTC. It yields the protein CSVQGAEQFF.

The chain uses TRBV6-1 and TRBJ2-7; a weak D match, TRBD1 (6 bases). CDR1 MNHNS and CDR2 SASEGT come from the germline V gene. V lost 6 bases to trimming and J lost 2 bases, with 17 bases between them. CDR3 length: 15 amino acids. Here the CDR3 DNA reads TGTGCCAGCAGGAAGGTTTCAGGGGATACCTACGAGCAGTACTTC. This codes for CASRKVSGDTYEQYF.

This chain joins TRBV7-9 and TRBJ1-1; TRBD1 agrees at 9 bases. Germline V gene data show CDR1 as SEHNR and CDR2 as FQNEAQ (reference sequence). The CDR3 covers 18 residues. The V gene end was trimmed by 0 bases and the J gene end by 0 bases; junction bases not matched to a gene: 8. CDR3 region: CASSLARGQGLMNTEAFF. CDR3 DNA: TGTGCCAGCAGCTTAGCGCGCGGACAGGGGTTAATGAACACTGAAGCTTTCTTT.

The V and J genes are TRBV4-1 and TRBJ1-4; 8 nucleotides match TRBD1. The CDR3 is 15 residues long. J lost 2 bases, V lost 5 bases, and 4 bases had no gene match. The germline V gene encodes CDR1 MGHRA and CDR2 YSYEKL. CDR3 protein: CASSSRGLTNEKLFF. The CDR3 region has the DNA TGCGCCAGCAGCTCCAGGGGGCTCACTAATGAAAAACTGTTTTTT.

The chain carries TRBV11-3 and TRBJ1-1; 7 nucleotides line up with TRBD1. Unmatched junction bases numbered 6, after V lost 6 bases and J lost 5 bases. The germline CDR1 and CDR2 sequences are SGHNT and YENEEA. The CDR3 length is 13 residues. In nucleotides, the CDR3 is TGTGCCAGCAGTCCTAGGGGGCAAACTGAAGCTTTCTTT. Amino acid sequence: CASSPRGQTEAFF. The full variable domain, its missing parts supplied by reference TRBV11-3 and TRBJ1-1, is EAGVVQSPRYKIIEKKQPVAFWCNPISGHNTLYWYLQNLGQGPELLIRYENEEAVDDSQLPKDRFSAERLKGVDSTLKIQPAELGDSAVYLCASSPRGQTEAFFGQGTRLTVV.

The chain is built from TRBV14 and TRBJ2-5; no clear D gene. The CDR3 extends over 12 amino acids. Trimming removed 1 base at V and 7 bases at J, with 7 bases between. Germline V CDR1 and CDR2: SGHDN, FVKESK. The CDR3 sequence is CASSQVDSTQYF. DNA of the CDR3: TGTGCCAGCAGCCAAGTCGACTCGACCCAGTACTTC.

The chain has TRBV11-3 and TRBJ1-1, with D possibly TRBD1 on 5 matching bases. The ends were cut back, 0 bases at V and 6 bases at J, with 11 bases in the middle. CDR1 and CDR2 from the germline V gene are SGHNT and YENEEA. This CDR3 is built from 14 residues. Here the CDR3 DNA reads TGTGCCAGCAGCTTAGATCGGCGGGACTCTGAAGCTTTCTTT. Residues: CASSLDRRDSEAFF. The whole variable domain, filled in from reference TRBV11-3 and TRBJ1-1, reads EAGVVQSPRYKIIEKKQPVAFWCNPISGHNTLYWYLQNLGQGPELLIRYENEEAVDDSQLPKDRFSAERLKGVDSTLKIQPAELGDSAVYLCASSLDRRDSEAFFGQGTRLTVV.